What follows describes a single T cell receptor beta chain. Barcoded TCR alpha and TCR beta cDNA libraries with UMIs came from 5'RACE using constant-segment primers. TCRdb redid the calling of the 5' RACE reads with MiXCR, one entry per CDR3 protein. This repertoire shows fewer than 50,000 distinct CDR3 sequences, 5.5% to 8.5% found once; its top ten account for about 0.8%. These data are taken from a study of T-cell memory formation after mild COVID-19. The sequence was obtained from an adult who had mild COVID-19 (a few samples of this study predate the infection). Cell type and time point are not known. The sample consisted of PBMCs or a T cell subset sorted from them (not recorded which).

CDR3 DNA sequence: TGCAGTGCTCAACCTAATAGCAATCAGCCCCAGCATTTT. This encodes CSAQPNSNQPQHF. The gene calls are TRBV20-1 and TRBJ1-5, with D unresolved. V was cut by 5 bases and J by 0 bases, with 8 bases left in between. Germline V CDR1 and CDR2: DFQATT, SNEGSKA (reference sequence). The CDR3 consists of 13 residues.